One and the same sample provided the 3 T cell receptor beta chains below, sequenced in a study of PD-1 blockade in classical Hodgkin lymphoma. The table came from immunoSEQ multiplex PCR; TCRdb's copy has only in-frame clones and leaves some out. Of nearly 25,000 clones in the sample, approximately 80% are singletons; the top ten hold 6.5% to 7%. All the patients suffered relapse after autologous stem cell transplantation, and brentuximab vedotin exposure differed. This specimen consisted of peripheral blood mononuclear cells (PBMCs), obtained at baseline. These receptors were collected from a human donor with classical Hodgkin lymphoma.

The chain carries TRBV11-2 and TRBJ2-7; 12 bases align to TRBD2. Trimming removed 5 bases from V and 4 bases from J; junction bases left unmatched: 9. CDR3 size: 16 residues. Per the germline V gene, CDR1 is SGHAT and CDR2 is FQNNGV. The CDR3 nucleotides read TGTGCCAGCAGCCCAGGACTAGCGGGGAGGTGGTACGAGCAGTACTTC. It translates to CASSPGLAGRWYEQYF.

The chain uses TRBV28 and TRBJ2-7; tentative D call: TRBD1 (5 bases). CDR1 and CDR2 (germline): MDHEN, SYDVKM. This CDR3 comprises 14 residues. V shed 6 bases and J shed 2 bases, with 14 bases lying between them. In DNA, the CDR3 is TGTGCCAGCAGCCTGGGGCACGGACCCTACGAGCAGTACTTC. This gives the protein CASSLGHGPYEQYF.

This chain uses TRBV28 with TRBJ2-2; 10 nucleotides align to TRBD2. J was trimmed by 4 bases and V by 3 bases; bases with no gene match: 11. The germline V gene has CDR1 MDHEN and CDR2 SYDVKM. The CDR3 spans 18 residues. For the CDR3, the DNA is TGTGCCAGCAGTTTTCCGGGAGCGGGGGGGCTAGCCACCGGGGAGCTGTTTTTT. Its translation: CASSFPGAGGLATGELFF.